The clone carrying this T cell receptor beta chain was counted a few times. Its antigen remains unknown. The data stem from a study of T cells after yellow fever vaccination. Across the whole study: SMART-Seq v4 Ultra Low Input prepared libraries from low-cell fractions. Regarding the study as a whole: Clonotypes shared by both compartments, CD4 and CD8, made up a small share. Abundant clonotypes from the bulk population could contaminate FACS-sorted repertoires.

The V end was cut by 4 bases, the J end by 2 bases, with 14 bases between. Germline-derived CDR1 and CDR2 are KGHDR and SFDVKD. This CDR3 spans 16 amino acids. In TCRdb, the 5' RACE reads were re-called with MiXCR into one record per CDR3 protein. Seen here are some 600,000 distinct CDR3 sequences, roughly 17% observed once, and the top ten hold roughly 17%. The sample in question was PBMCs, obtained roughly 5 days after the first yellow fever vaccination. This sequence was found in a man aged 18 to 29 who received the YFV17D yellow fever vaccine. V is TRBV24-1 and J is TRBJ1-5; D possibly corresponds to TRBD1 (5 bases). Here the CDR3 DNA reads TGTGCCACCAGTGACTCAGGGTTTTCGGGCAATCAGCCCCAGCATTTT. The encoded protein is CATSDSGFSGNQPQHF.